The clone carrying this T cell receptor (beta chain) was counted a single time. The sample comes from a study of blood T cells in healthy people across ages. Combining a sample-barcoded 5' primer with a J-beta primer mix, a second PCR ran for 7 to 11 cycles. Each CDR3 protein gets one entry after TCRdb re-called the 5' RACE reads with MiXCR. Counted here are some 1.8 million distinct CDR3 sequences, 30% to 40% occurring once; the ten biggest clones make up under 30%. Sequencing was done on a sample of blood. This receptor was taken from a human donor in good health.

CDR3 residues: CASSILQGGQETQYF. Here the CDR3 DNA reads TGTGCCAGCAGTATACTACAGGGGGGTCAAGAGACCCAGTACTTC. The rearrangement links TRBV6-1 to TRBJ2-5; 8 nucleotides line up with TRBD1. The trim removed 5 bases at V and 2 bases at J, leaving 7 bases unmatched. Per germline, CDR1 MNHNS and CDR2 SASEGT. There are 15 residues in the CDR3.